The source of this T cell receptor (beta chain) is a study of CD8 T cells in Susac syndrome. Germline loops: CDR1 SQVTM, CDR2 ANQGSEA. V lost 1 base to trimming and J lost 11 bases, with 14 bases between them. The CDR3 is made up of 12 amino acids. Random hexamers were used to reverse transcribe 0.5 to 1 ug of RNA. TCRdb redid the calling of the immunoSEQ multiplex PCR reads with MiXCR, one entry per CDR3 protein. This table has over 120,000 distinct CDR3 sequences, 85% to 95% appearing once. The clonotype was recovered from a human donor with Susac syndrome. Sequenced input: CD4+ T cells from PBMCs. The V and J genes are TRBV29-1 and TRBJ1-1; D gene ambiguous. CDR3 residues: CSVEGFRVGAFF. Written as DNA, the CDR3 is TGCAGCGTTGAAGGGTTCCGGGTCGGGGCTTTCTTT.